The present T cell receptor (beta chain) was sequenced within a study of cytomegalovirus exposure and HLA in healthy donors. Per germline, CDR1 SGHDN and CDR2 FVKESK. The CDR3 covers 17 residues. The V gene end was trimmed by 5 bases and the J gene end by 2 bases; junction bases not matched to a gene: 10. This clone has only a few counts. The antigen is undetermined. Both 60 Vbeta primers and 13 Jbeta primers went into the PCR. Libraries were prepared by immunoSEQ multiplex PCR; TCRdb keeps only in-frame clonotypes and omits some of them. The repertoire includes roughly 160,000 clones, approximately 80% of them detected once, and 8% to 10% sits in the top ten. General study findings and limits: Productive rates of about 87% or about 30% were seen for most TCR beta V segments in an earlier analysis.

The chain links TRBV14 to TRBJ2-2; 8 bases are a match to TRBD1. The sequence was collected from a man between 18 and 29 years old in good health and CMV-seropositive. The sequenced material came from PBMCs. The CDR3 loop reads CASSTRLTGGNTGELFF. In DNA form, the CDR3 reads TGTGCCAGCAGCACCCGTTTAACAGGGGGAAACACCGGGGAGCTGTTTTTT.